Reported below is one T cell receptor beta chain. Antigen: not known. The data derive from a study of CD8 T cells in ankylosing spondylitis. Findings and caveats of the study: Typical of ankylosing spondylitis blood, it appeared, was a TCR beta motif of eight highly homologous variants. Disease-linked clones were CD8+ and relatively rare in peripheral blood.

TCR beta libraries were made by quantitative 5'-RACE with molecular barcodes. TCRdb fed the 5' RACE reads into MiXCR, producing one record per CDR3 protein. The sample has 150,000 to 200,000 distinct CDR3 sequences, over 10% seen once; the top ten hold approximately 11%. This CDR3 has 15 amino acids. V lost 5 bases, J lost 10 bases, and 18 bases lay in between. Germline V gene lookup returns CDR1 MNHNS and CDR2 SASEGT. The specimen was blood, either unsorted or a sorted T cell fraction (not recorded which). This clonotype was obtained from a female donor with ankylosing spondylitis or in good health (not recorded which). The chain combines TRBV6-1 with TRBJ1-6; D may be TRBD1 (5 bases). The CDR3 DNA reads TGTGCCAGCAGTCGTCCCAGGGAAGTGCGCTCACCCCTCCACTTT. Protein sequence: CASSRPREVRSPLHF.